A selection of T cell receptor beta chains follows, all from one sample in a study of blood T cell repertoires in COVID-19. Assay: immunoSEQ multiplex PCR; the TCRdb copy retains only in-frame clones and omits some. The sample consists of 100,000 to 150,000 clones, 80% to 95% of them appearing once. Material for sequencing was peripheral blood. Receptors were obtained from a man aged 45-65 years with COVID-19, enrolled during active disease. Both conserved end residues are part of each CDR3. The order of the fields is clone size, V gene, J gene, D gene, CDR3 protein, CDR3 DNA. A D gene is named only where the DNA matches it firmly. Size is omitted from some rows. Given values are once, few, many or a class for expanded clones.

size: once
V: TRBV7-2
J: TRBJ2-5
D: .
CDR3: CASSSRWGAQETQYF
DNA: TGTGCCAGCAGCTCGAGGTGGGGAGCACAAGAGACCCAGTACTTC

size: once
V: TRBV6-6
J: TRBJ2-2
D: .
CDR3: CASSPTGLNGELFF
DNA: TGTGCCAGCAGTCCTACAGGGTTGAACGGGGAGCTGTTTTTT

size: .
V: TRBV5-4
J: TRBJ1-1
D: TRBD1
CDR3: CASSLGGPSTEAFF
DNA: TGTGCCAGCAGCTTAGGGGGCCCCAGCACTGAAGCTTTCTTT

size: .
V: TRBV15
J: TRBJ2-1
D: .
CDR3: CATRTGTLYNEQFF
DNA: TGTGCCACCAGGACCGGGACTCTCTACAATGAGCAGTTCTTC

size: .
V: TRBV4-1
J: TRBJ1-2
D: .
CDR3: CASSQDGNYGYTF
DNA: TGCGCCAGCAGCCAAGATGGCAACTATGGCTACACCTTC

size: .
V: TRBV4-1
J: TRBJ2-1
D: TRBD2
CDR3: CASSQGRQGLAGGLANNEQFF
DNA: TGCGCCAGCAGCCAAGGGAGACAGGGACTAGCGGGAGGGTTAGCAAACAATGAGCAGTTCTTC

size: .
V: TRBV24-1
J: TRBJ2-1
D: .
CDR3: CATSSSPYNEQFF
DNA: TGTGCCACCAGTTCTAGCCCGTACAATGAGCAGTTCTTC

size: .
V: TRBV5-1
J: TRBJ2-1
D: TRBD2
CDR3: CASRALAGGYNEQFF
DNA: TGCGCCAGCAGGGCATTAGCGGGAGGATACAATGAGCAGTTCTTC

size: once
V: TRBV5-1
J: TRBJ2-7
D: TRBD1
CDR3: CASSGGVRDRGYEQYF
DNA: TGCGCCAGCAGCGGCGGAGTCCGGGACAGGGGCTACGAGCAGTACTTC

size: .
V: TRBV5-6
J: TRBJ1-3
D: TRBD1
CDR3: CASSLPRDRDSGNTIYF
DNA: TGTGCCAGCAGCTTGCCGCGGGACAGGGACTCTGGAAACACCATATATTTT

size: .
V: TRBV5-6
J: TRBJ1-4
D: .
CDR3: CASSLGATNEKLFF
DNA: TGTGCCAGCAGCTTGGGGGCGACTAATGAAAAACTGTTTTTT

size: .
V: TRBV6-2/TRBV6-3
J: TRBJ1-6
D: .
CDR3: CASSYSISVNSPLHF
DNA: TGTGCCAGCAGTTACAGTATCAGCGTAAATTCACCCCTCCACTTT

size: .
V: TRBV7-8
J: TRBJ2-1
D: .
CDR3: CASSLSGREVEQFF
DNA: TGTGCCAGCAGCTTATCAGGGCGCGAAGTTGAGCAGTTCTTC

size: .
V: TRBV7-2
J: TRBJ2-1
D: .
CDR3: CASSLVVSANEQFF
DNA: TGTGCCAGCAGCTTAGTAGTTAGCGCCAATGAGCAGTTCTTC

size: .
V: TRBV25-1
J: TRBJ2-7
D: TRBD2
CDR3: CASTRGGLAGNSYEQYF
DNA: TGTGCCAGCACCCGGGGGGGACTAGCGGGCAACTCCTACGAGCAGTACTTC

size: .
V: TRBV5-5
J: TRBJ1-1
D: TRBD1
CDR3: CASSRGQDYMNTEAFF
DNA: TGTGCCAGCAGCCGGGGACAGGACTACATGAACACTGAAGCTTTCTTT

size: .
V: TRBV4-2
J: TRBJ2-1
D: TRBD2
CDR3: CASSQGAGAYNEQFF
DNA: TGTGCCAGCAGCCAGGGAGCGGGAGCCTACAATGAGCAGTTCTTC

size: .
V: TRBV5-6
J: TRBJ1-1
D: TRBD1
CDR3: CASSSLQGYLVEAFF
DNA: TGTGCCAGCAGCTCCCTACAGGGGTATTTGGTTGAAGCTTTCTTT

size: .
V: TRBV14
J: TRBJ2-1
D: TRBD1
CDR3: CASSDYRGNEQFF
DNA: TGTGCCAGCAGCGATTACAGGGGAAATGAGCAGTTCTTC

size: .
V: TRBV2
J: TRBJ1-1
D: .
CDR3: CASSDGGYTEAFF
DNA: TGTGCCAGCAGTGACGGGGGGTACACTGAAGCTTTCTTT

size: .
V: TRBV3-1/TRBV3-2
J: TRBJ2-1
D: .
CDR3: CASSQDLDEQFF
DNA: TGTGCCAGCAGCCAAGATCTAGATGAGCAGTTCTTC

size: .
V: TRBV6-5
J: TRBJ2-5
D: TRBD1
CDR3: CASGQGRRETQYF
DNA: TGTGCCAGCGGACAGGGGAGGAGGGAGACCCAGTACTTC

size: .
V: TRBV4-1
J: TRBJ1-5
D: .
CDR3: CASSQDRGGWGNQPQHF
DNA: TGCGCCAGCAGCCAAGATCGGGGAGGGTGGGGCAATCAGCCCCAGCATTTT

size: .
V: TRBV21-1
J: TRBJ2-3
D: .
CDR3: CASSKTREGIDTQYF
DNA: TGTGCCAGCAGCAAAACTCGGGAAGGGATAGATACGCAGTATTTT

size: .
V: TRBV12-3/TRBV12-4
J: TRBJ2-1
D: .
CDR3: CASGTGTPAFF
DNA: TGTGCCAGCGGGACCGGGACTCCCGCGTTCTTC

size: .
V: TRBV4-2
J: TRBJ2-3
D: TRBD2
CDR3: CASSLLAASTDTQYF
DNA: TGTGCCAGCAGCCTTCTAGCGGCTAGCACAGATACGCAGTATTTT

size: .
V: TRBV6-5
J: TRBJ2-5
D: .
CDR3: CASRLEETQYF
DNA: TGTGCCAGCAGACTGGAAGAGACCCAGTACTTC

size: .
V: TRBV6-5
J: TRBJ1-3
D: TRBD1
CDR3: CASSSGTGFGNTIYF
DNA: TGTGCCAGCAGTTCCGGGACAGGGTTTGGAAACACCATATATTTT

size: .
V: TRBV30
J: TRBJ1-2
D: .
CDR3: CAWSPNFGHSGNYGYTF
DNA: TGTGCCTGGAGTCCCAACTTCGGACACAGTGGAAACTATGGCTACACCTTC

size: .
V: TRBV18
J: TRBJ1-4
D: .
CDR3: CASSRTEPPEKLFF
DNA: TGTGCCAGCTCCCGGACAGAGCCCCCTGAAAAACTGTTTTTT

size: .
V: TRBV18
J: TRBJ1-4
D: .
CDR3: CASSPDGTSVATNEKLFF
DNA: TGTGCCAGCTCACCGGACGGGACATCCGTTGCAACTAATGAAAAACTGTTTTTT

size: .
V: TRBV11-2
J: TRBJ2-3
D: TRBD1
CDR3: CASSLVSPGQGGTDTQYF
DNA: TGTGCCAGCAGCTTAGTATCTCCGGGACAGGGAGGGACAGATACGCAGTATTTT

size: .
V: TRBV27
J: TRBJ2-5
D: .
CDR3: CASSFNSGETQYF
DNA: TGTGCCAGCAGTTTCAATAGCGGAGAGACCCAGTACTTC

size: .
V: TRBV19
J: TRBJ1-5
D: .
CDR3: CASSKGVLENQPQHF
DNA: TGTGCCAGTAGTAAAGGGGTGCTAGAGAATCAGCCCCAGCATTTT

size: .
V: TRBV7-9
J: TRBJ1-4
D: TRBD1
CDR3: CASRQGAGEKLFF
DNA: TGTGCCAGCAGACAGGGGGCAGGTGAAAAACTGTTTTTT

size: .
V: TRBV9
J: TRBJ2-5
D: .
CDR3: CASSTTQGTNQETQYF
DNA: TGTGCCAGCAGCACCACCCAGGGGACAAACCAAGAGACCCAGTACTTC

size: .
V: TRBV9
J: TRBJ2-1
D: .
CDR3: CASGGNNEQFF
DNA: TGTGCCAGCGGAGGGAACAATGAGCAGTTCTTC

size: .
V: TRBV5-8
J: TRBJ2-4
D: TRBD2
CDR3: CASSTSGRADIQYF
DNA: TGTGCCAGCAGTACTAGCGGGAGGGCCGACATTCAGTACTTC

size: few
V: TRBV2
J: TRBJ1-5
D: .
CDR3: CASSRGAGNQPQHF
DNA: TGTGCCAGCAGTAGGGGCGCCGGCAATCAGCCCCAGCATTTT

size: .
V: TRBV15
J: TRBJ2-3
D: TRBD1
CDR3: CATSRDLGTGGADTQYF
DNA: TGTGCCACCAGCAGAGATCTAGGGACAGGGGGTGCAGATACGCAGTATTTT

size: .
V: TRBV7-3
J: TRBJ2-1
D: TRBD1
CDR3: CASSFAPPGGAYNEQFF
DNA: TGTGCCAGCAGCTTCGCCCCCCCAGGGGGCGCGTACAATGAGCAGTTCTTC

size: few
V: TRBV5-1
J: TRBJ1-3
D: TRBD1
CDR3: CASSKDRGRPVSGNTIYF
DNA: TGCGCCAGCAGCAAGGACAGGGGGCGGCCTGTCTCTGGAAACACCATATATTTT

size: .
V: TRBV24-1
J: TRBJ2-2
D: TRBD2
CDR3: CATSDWGGARNTGELFF
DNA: TGTGCCACCAGTGATTGGGGAGGGGCGCGGAACACCGGGGAGCTGTTTTTT

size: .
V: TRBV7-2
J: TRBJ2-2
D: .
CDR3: CASSLSGNTGELFF
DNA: TGTGCCAGCAGCTTGTCAGGGAACACCGGGGAGCTGTTTTTT

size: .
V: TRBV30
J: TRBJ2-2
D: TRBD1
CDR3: CAWSGRTGRLGGELFF
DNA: TGTGCCTGGAGTGGACGGACAGGGAGGTTGGGCGGGGAGCTGTTTTTT

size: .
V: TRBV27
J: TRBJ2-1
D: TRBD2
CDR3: CASSFSGSFYNEQFF
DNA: TGTGCCAGCAGTTTTAGCGGGAGTTTCTACAATGAGCAGTTCTTC

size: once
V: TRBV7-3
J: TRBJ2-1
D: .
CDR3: CASSRDRRNEQFF
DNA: TGTGCCAGCAGCCGAGACAGGCGAAATGAGCAGTTCTTC

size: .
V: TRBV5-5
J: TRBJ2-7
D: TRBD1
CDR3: CASSRTGGFNNEQYF
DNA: TGTGCCAGCAGCCGGACAGGGGGTTTCAACAACGAGCAGTACTTC